These 29 T cell receptor beta chains originate from one sample sequenced in a study of blood T cell repertoires in COVID-19. Assay used: immunoSEQ multiplex PCR; TCRdb lists only in-frame clones, some missing. The sample carries a few hundred thousand clones, almost 85% recorded once. The sample was PBMCs or T cells enriched from blood (not recorded which). The source of these receptors is a man aged 40-49 years who had recovered from COVID-19.

The chain combines TRBV28 with TRBJ1-2; TRBD1 might be the D (5 bases). Germline CDR1 reads MDHEN; CDR2 reads SYDVKM. V was pared by 0 bases and J by 4 bases, with 9 bases between. This CDR3 spans 14 amino acids. In DNA form, the CDR3 reads TGTGCCAGCAGTTTATGGCAGGGAAGCTATGGCTACACCTTC. This sequence encodes CASSLWQGSYGYTF.

The chain joins TRBV4-3 to TRBJ1-6; 8 bases match TRBD1. CDR3 length equals 18 residues. The junction had 9 bases not matched to a gene; V was cut back by 0 bases and J by 5 bases. CDR1 is LGHNA and CDR2 is YSLEER in the germline V gene. CDR3 in amino acids: CASSQERQGIGNNSPLHF. In nucleotides, the CDR3 is TGCGCCAGCAGCCAAGAAAGACAGGGGATCGGGAATAATTCACCCCTCCACTTT.

This clone showed up many times. The chain combines TRBV18 with TRBJ2-7; TRBD1 aligns across 7 bases. In germline, CDR1 is KGHSH, CDR2 LQKENI. The CDR3 spans 18 residues. The ends lost 5 bases at V and 7 bases at J; junction bases unmatched: 23. The CDR3 DNA reads as TGTGCCAGCTCAAAATTGGAGGCCGGGACAGCGTGGAATGGGGAGCAGTACTTC. Translation: CASSKLEAGTAWNGEQYF.

The rearrangement uses TRBV5-1 and TRBJ2-1, with 9 bases that match TRBD1. The CDR3 covers 16 residues. CDR1 and CDR2 (germline): SGHRS, YFSETQ. The junction had 13 bases not matched to a gene; V was cut back by 3 bases and J by 9 bases. The CDR3 is CASSSAGTGSGGEQFF. CDR3 coding DNA: TGCGCCAGCAGCTCCGCCGGGACAGGGTCTGGGGGTGAGCAGTTCTTC. The variable domain in full, completed from reference TRBV5-1 and TRBJ2-1, reads KAGVTQTPRYLIKTRGQQVTLSCSPISGHRSVSWYQQTPGQGLQFLFEYFSETQRNKGNFPGRFSGRQFSNSRSEMNVSTLELGDSALYLCASSSAGTGSGGEQFFGPGTRLTVL.

This clone has a handful of counts. This chain joins TRBV19 and TRBJ1-5, with 8 bases fitting TRBD1. The germline CDR1 and CDR2 sequences are LNHDA and SQIVND (reference sequence). The V gene end was trimmed by 5 bases and the J gene end by 13 bases; junction bases not matched to a gene: 7. This CDR3 comprises 12 residues. CDR3 in amino acids: CASSSLDRVQHF. As DNA, the CDR3 is TGTGCCAGTAGTTCCTTGGACAGGGTTCAGCATTTT.

This clone was counted between two and nine times. The chain has TRBV5-8 and TRBJ1-4, with TRBD1 matching 7 bases. Trimming cost V 0 bases and J 2 bases; bases outside gene matches: 7. The V gene's germline CDR1 is SGHTS and CDR2 YDEGEE. The CDR3 runs 17 residues. CDR3 DNA: TGTGCCAGCAGCTTGGAACAGGGGACGGCGACTAATGAAAAACTGTTTTTT. Encoded protein: CASSLEQGTATNEKLFF.

The V and J genes are TRBV6-5 and TRBJ2-1; D is perhaps TRBD1 (6 bases). The germline gives CDR1 MNHEY, CDR2 SVGAGI. The CDR3 sequence is 14 residues long. V lost 6 bases and J 3 bases, leaving 12 bases between the germline ends. CDR3: CASRRTVFYNEQFF. Here the CDR3 DNA reads TGTGCCAGCAGAAGGACAGTGTTCTACAATGAGCAGTTCTTC.

This rearrangement joins TRBV19 to TRBJ1-1; a possible D gene is TRBD1 (6 bases). The V and J ends lost 0 bases and 5 bases respectively, with 10 bases between them. The CDR3 extends over 14 amino acids. Germline CDR1 reads LNHDA; CDR2 reads SQIVND (reference sequence). CDR3: CASSIDRGWTEAFF. In DNA form, the CDR3 reads TGTGCCAGTAGTATAGACAGGGGATGGACTGAAGCTTTCTTT.

This clone was detected once. The CDR3 coding sequence is TGTGCCAGCAGCGTAGTAGGGGCGAACACCGGGGAGCTGTTTTTT. Translated: CASSVVGANTGELFF. The gene calls are TRBV9 and TRBJ2-2; possible D gene TRBD1, 5 bases. In germline, CDR1 is SGDLS, CDR2 YYNGEE. Trimming removed 0 bases at V and 0 bases at J, with 6 bases between. The CDR3 covers 15 residues.

The chain employs TRBV6-6 and TRBJ1-2; D possibly corresponds to TRBD1 (5 bases). The CDR3 sequence is 15 residues long. The germline V gene encodes CDR1 MNHNY and CDR2 SVGAGI (reference sequence). V lost 3 bases to trimming and J lost 7 bases, with 18 bases between them. The CDR3 nucleotides are TGTGCCAGCAGTTATGGTGGCTACGGCGGGGCTGGCTACACCTTC. Amino acids: CASSYGGYGGAGYTF.

The V call is TRBV18, the J call TRBJ2-7; 11 nucleotides match TRBD2. The CDR3 is 14 amino acids. Germline V CDR1 and CDR2: KGHSH, LQKENI. Trimming removed 8 bases from V and 0 bases from J; junction bases left unmatched: 3. The CDR3 bases are TGTGCCAGCAGCACTAGCGGGAGCTCCTACGAGCAGTACTTC. Translated, it gives CASSTSGSSYEQYF.

This clone came up a few times. The V and J genes are TRBV10-1 and TRBJ1-2; D gene ambiguous. The CDR3 runs 16 residues. V was cut by 3 bases and J by 4 bases, with 18 bases left in between. Germline V gene lookup returns CDR1 WNHNN and CDR2 SYGVQD (reference sequence). In nucleotides, the CDR3 is TGCGCCAGCAGTGACATAACCTGGCAGATTCTCTATGGCTACACCTTC. It is translated as CASSDITWQILYGYTF.

The chain is built from TRBV29-1 and TRBJ2-3, with TRBD2 identical over 15 bases. The CDR3 covers 16 residues. Germline trimming cut 4 bases from V and 2 bases from J; bases unmatched to any gene: 4. CDR1 SQVTM and CDR2 ANQGSEA come from the germline V gene. The CDR3: CSVGGLAGGTTDTQYF. The CDR3 DNA follows: TGCAGCGTTGGGGGACTAGCGGGAGGTACCACAGATACGCAGTATTTT.

V and J are TRBV6-5 and TRBJ1-5; 12 positions agree with TRBD1. CDR3 length: 15 amino acids. The V and J ends lost 5 bases and 7 bases, in that order; junction bases with no gene match: 6. The germline CDR1 and CDR2 sequences are MNHEY and SVGAGI. CDR3 amino acids: CASSKGQGAGQPQHF. The DNA of the CDR3 is TGTGCCAGCAGTAAGGGACAGGGGGCTGGACAGCCCCAGCATTTT.

The rearrangement links TRBV7-8 to TRBJ2-7; weak D call: TRBD2 (6 bases). The CDR3 spans 15 residues. V was clipped by 1 base and J by 6 bases, with 16 bases between them. Germline V gene sequence: CDR1 SGHVS, CDR2 FQNEAQ. This CDR3 is CASSLVRRGVGEQYF. CDR3 in DNA: TGTGCCAGCAGCTTAGTTAGGAGGGGAGTCGGCGAGCAGTACTTC.

The chain is built from TRBV7-2 and TRBJ1-2; no clear D gene. There are 13 residues in the CDR3. From germline, CDR1 is SGHTA and CDR2 FQGNSA. V lost 0 bases and J 7 bases, leaving 9 bases between the germline ends. In nucleotides, the CDR3 is TGTGCCAGCAGCTTAGCGTATCCGGGTGGCTACACCTTC. Protein product: CASSLAYPGGYTF.

This clone was seen a handful of times. The chain recombines TRBV5-5 with TRBJ1-2, with D uncertain. CDR3 length: 13 residues. Germline CDR1 is SGHKS and CDR2 is YYEKEE (reference sequence). V was pared by 4 bases and J by 8 bases, with 15 bases between. The DNA for the CDR3 is TGTGCCAGCAGCCCCCCGGGAATCTGGGGCTACACCTTC. Translating gives CASSPPGIWGYTF.

This rearrangement joins TRBV5-5 to TRBJ1-5; 7 bases map to TRBD1. CDR1 is SGHKS and CDR2 is YYEKEE in the germline V gene (reference sequence). V gave up 1 base and J gave up 6 bases; unmatched junction bases: 4. The CDR3 is made up of 14 amino acids. The CDR3 is CASSLRQGGQPQHF. Written as DNA, the CDR3 is TGTGCCAGCAGCTTGCGACAGGGAGGTCAGCCCCAGCATTTT.

This chain links TRBV18 with TRBJ1-4, with D perhaps TRBD1 (5 bases). Trimming shortened V by 0 bases and J by 9 bases, and 8 bases separated the two germline ends. Germline V CDR1 and CDR2: KGHSH, LQKENI. The CDR3 has 13 residues. CDR3 loop: CASSPPGEQKLFF. The CDR3 coding sequence is TGTGCCAGCTCACCACCAGGGGAACAAAAACTGTTTTTT.

The chain carries TRBV5-6 and TRBJ1-3; TRBD1 aligns across 11 bases. Germline V gives CDR1 SGHDT, CDR2 YYEEEE. The CDR3 is 16 amino acids. Trimming removed 5 bases from V and 1 base from J; junction bases left unmatched: 5. The CDR3 protein is CASRGTGGSSGNTIYF. CDR3 in DNA: TGTGCCAGCAGGGGGACAGGGGGGAGTTCTGGAAACACCATATATTTT.

This sequence joins TRBV29-1 and TRBJ2-7; a possible D gene is TRBD1 (6 bases). The germline V gene has CDR1 SQVTM and CDR2 ANQGSEA. Deletions cut 6 bases from V and 1 base from J, with 10 bases between. CDR3 size: 12 residues. The chain's CDR3 is CSVRDTSYEQYF. CDR3 sequence (DNA): TGCAGCGTGAGGGACACTTCCTACGAGCAGTACTTC.

The chain is built from TRBV5-1 and TRBJ1-4, with 8 bases that match TRBD1. CDR1 is SGHRS, CDR2 YFSETQ, per germline. The CDR3 totals 15 residues. V was clipped by 0 bases and J by 8 bases; unmatched bases: 6. The CDR3 region is CASSLGDRGREKLFF. CDR3 sequence (DNA): TGCGCCAGCAGCTTGGGCGACAGGGGAAGAGAAAAACTGTTTTTT. Combining the CDR3 with reference TRBV5-1 and TRBJ1-4 gives the whole variable domain KAGVTQTPRYLIKTRGQQVTLSCSPISGHRSVSWYQQTPGQGLQFLFEYFSETQRNKGNFPGRFSGRQFSNSRSEMNVSTLELGDSALYLCASSLGDRGREKLFFGSGTQLSVL.

The V call is TRBV18, the J call TRBJ1-2; TRBD1 matches 9 bases. J was trimmed by 4 bases and V by 3 bases; bases with no gene match: 6. Germline CDR1 KGHSH, CDR2 LQKENI. The CDR3 is 15 amino acids. CDR3 nucleotides: TGTGCCAGCTCACCCTCCGGGACAGGGCTCTATGGCTACACCTTC. This sequence encodes CASSPSGTGLYGYTF.

The V and J genes are TRBV2 and TRBJ1-3; maybe TRBD1 (5 bases). Germline CDR1 SNHLY, CDR2 FYNNEI. Between the trimmed V and J ends, which lost 2 bases and 4 bases, there was a span of 12 bases. The CDR3 consists of 15 residues. The CDR3 DNA sequence: TGTGCCAGCAGTGAAAGGCCCAGGGTCGGAAACACCATATATTTT. The encoded protein is CASSERPRVGNTIYF.

Ten or more counts support this clone. This chain links TRBV28 with TRBJ1-5; D gene ambiguous. Between the trimmed V and J ends, which lost 6 bases and 0 bases, there was a span of 12 bases. CDR1 and CDR2 from the germline V gene are MDHEN and SYDVKM. The CDR3 has 15 residues. CDR3 in amino acids: CASSHAATSNQPQHF. CDR3 bases: TGTGCCAGCAGCCACGCGGCTACTAGCAATCAGCCCCAGCATTTT.

J is TRBJ1-1 and V is TRBV9; TRBD1 matches 7 bases. The CDR3 runs to 18 residues. Germline CDR1 SGDLS, CDR2 YYNGEE. V trimming: 3 bases; J trimming: 0 bases; junction bases outside the gene matches: 14. This chain's CDR3 is CASSDPRGRSVVNTEAFF. The CDR3 DNA sequence: TGTGCCAGCAGCGACCCTAGGGGGCGGAGTGTTGTGAACACTGAAGCTTTCTTT.

The J gene is TRBJ2-5, the V gene TRBV5-4; TRBD1 matches at 8 bases. Germline V gene lookup returns CDR1 SGHNT and CDR2 YYREEE (reference sequence). J gave up 7 bases and V 4 bases, and 9 bases lay outside the gene matches. The CDR3 length is 14 residues. The CDR3 coding sequence is TGTGCCAGCAGCCCAGGGGACAGGTCGGGGACCCAGTACTTC. Translating gives CASSPGDRSGTQYF.

The chain has TRBV19 and TRBJ1-2, with 7 positions matching TRBD1. The germline gives CDR1 LNHDA, CDR2 SQIVND (reference sequence). This CDR3 is 14 amino acids long. V dropped 5 bases and J dropped 4; count of bases not matched to a gene: 7. The CDR3 coding sequence is TGTGCCAGTAGTTCCTACAGGGGAGGCTATGGCTACACCTTC. It yields the protein CASSSYRGGYGYTF.

This chain links TRBV18 with TRBJ1-4; TRBD1 matches 8 bases. Germline V gene data show CDR1 as KGHSH and CDR2 as LQKENI. The CDR3 spans 14 residues. Trimming at V came to 4 bases and at J to 5 bases, leaving 3 bases not matched to a gene. The CDR3 nucleotides read TGTGCCAGCTCACGAGGACAGGGAAATGAAAAACTGTTTTTT. This codes for CASSRGQGNEKLFF.